The clone carrying this T cell receptor (beta chain) showed up just once. This sample is part of a study of blood T cell repertoires in COVID-19. In germline, CDR1 is SGHDN, CDR2 FVKESK. V lost 4 bases and J lost 2; bases outside the gene matches: 6. There are 15 residues in the CDR3. Here immunoSEQ multiplex PCR was the method, and the copy in TCRdb shows in-frame clones only, minus some. The table lists more than 200,000 clones, approximately 86% of them singletons, with roughly 1.6% in the top ten. The chain couples TRBV14 to TRBJ2-7; 9 bases line up with TRBD1. What was sequenced was PBMCs or T cells enriched from blood (not recorded which). The sequence was collected from a woman in her 50s who had recovered from COVID-19. The CDR3: CASSLGQGLTYEQYF. The CDR3 DNA reads TGTGCCAGCAGCCTGGGACAGGGACTAACCTACGAGCAGTACTTC.